The clone carrying this T cell receptor (beta chain) was observed at least ten times. Its antigen is currently unknown. Deletions cut 3 bases from V and 1 base from J, with 7 bases between. Germline V gene lookup returns CDR1 MNHEY and CDR2 SMNVEV (reference sequence). This CDR3 comprises 13 residues. The data were taken from a study of regulatory T cells in long-lasting Graves disease. Study findings and constraints: Persistent cases favored TRBV28, TRBJ1-2 and TRBJ2-5. Peripheral blood was the sole material, not thyroid tissue.

Time point: newly diagnosed GD, antithyroid drugs for less than 3 months. RNA extracted from PBMCs served as the sequencing template. Assembly of TCR beta libraries relied on iRepertoire HTBI primers together with Arm-PCR of CDR3 regions. In TCRdb, the multiplex PCR reads were re-called with MiXCR into one record per CDR3 protein. The profile shows approximately 560,000 distinct CDR3 sequences, roughly a sixth of them singletons. The same data also went into a second study, on T cells in Graves' hyperthyroidism and ophthalmopathy. That work contributes: In the first-round RT-PCR of the TCR CDR3, the HTBI primer set was used.

The material sequenced was peripheral blood mononuclear cells (PBMCs), taken at new diagnosis, from a patient treated with antithyroid drugs. The chain combines TRBV27 with TRBJ2-7; either TRBD1 or TRBD2 may fit D (5 bases each). This receptor was taken from a man aged 18 to 29 with Graves disease. DNA for the CDR3: TGTGCCAGCAGTTTGAGGGGTTCCTACGAGCAGTACTTC. It encodes CASSLRGSYEQYF.